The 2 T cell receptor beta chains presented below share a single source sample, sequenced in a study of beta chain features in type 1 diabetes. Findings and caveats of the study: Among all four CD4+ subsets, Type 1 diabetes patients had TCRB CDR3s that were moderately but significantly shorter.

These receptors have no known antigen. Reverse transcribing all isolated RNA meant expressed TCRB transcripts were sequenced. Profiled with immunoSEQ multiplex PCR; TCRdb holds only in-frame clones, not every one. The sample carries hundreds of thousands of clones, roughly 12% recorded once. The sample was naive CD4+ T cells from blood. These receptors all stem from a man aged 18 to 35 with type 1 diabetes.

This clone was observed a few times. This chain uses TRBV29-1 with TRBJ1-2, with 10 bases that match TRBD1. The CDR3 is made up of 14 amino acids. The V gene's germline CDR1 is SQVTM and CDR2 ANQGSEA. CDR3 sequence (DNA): TGCGGCCGGGACAGGGGCGAACTTAACTATGGCTACACCTTC. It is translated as CGRDRGELNYGYTF.

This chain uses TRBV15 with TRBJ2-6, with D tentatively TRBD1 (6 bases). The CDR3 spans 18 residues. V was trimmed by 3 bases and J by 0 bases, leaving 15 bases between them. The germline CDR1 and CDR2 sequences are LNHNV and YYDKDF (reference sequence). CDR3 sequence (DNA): TGTGCCACCAGCAGGGACAGCAAACTTTCCTCTGGGGCCAACGTCCTGACTTTC. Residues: CATSRDSKLSSGANVLTF.